One sample yielded the 25 T cell receptor beta chains listed below, sequenced in a study of shared clonotypes between healthy human individuals. The data were produced by immunoSEQ multiplex PCR, yet TCRdb's version contains in-frame clones alone and is incomplete. The sample contains about 480,000 clones, around 74% of which appear only once. The material sequenced was PBMCs. The receptor source for this set is a woman between 40 and 55 years old in good health. Some clones in this sample may be carry-over from other donors' samples.

This clone was seen a single time. This chain uses TRBV5-1 with TRBJ2-6; D may be TRBD2 (5 bases). The germline gives CDR1 SGHRS, CDR2 YFSETQ. The CDR3 runs 15 residues. V gave up 0 bases and J gave up 2 bases, with 6 bases separating them. As DNA, the CDR3 is TGCGCCAGCAGCTTGGAGGGAGCTGGGGCCAACGTCCTGACTTTC. Translation: CASSLEGAGANVLTF.

This sequence joins TRBV29-1 and TRBJ2-7, with D possibly matching TRBD1 (6 bases). The CDR3 has 14 residues. V lost 4 bases, J lost 2 bases, and 15 bases lay in between. The germline gives CDR1 SQVTM, CDR2 ANQGSEA. Here the CDR3 DNA reads TGCAGCGTTGGCCCCCGGGACACCCCCTACGAGCAGTACTTC. Translating it yields CSVGPRDTPYEQYF.

The chain recombines TRBV4-3 with TRBJ1-1; D not resolved. Deletions cut 4 bases from V and 1 base from J, with 7 bases between. The germline V gene encodes CDR1 LGHNA and CDR2 YSLEER. This CDR3 has 13 residues. The CDR3 nucleotides are TGCGCCAGCAGCCTGTCCCAGAACACTGAAGCTTTCTTT. This translates into CASSLSQNTEAFF.

The sample holds one count of this clone. This chain connects TRBV28 to TRBJ2-1; TRBD2 matches 7 bases. The J segment lost 4 bases and the V segment lost 3 bases, leaving 12 bases of the junction unmatched. The CDR3 runs to 17 residues. CDR1 and CDR2 (germline): MDHEN, SYDVKM. CDR3: CASSLLFSGRQYNEQFF. The DNA for the CDR3 is TGTGCCAGCAGTTTGCTGTTTAGCGGGCGACAATACAATGAGCAGTTCTTC.

The chain recombines TRBV4-1 with TRBJ1-4, with 8 bases that match TRBD1. After removal of 2 bases from V and 4 bases from J, the junction contained 3 bases not matched to a gene. Germline-derived CDR1 and CDR2 are MGHRA and YSYEKL. The CDR3 spans 15 residues. CDR3 nucleotide sequence: TGCGCCAGCAGCCAAAGGACAGGGAGTAATGAAAAACTGTTTTTT. Encoded protein: CASSQRTGSNEKLFF.

The chain carries TRBV5-4 and TRBJ2-5, with 7 nucleotides matching TRBD1. The junction had 3 bases not matched to a gene; V was cut back by 0 bases and J by 1 base. Germline V gene lookup returns CDR1 SGHNT and CDR2 YYREEE (reference sequence). CDR3 length: 15 residues. For the CDR3, the DNA is TGTGCCAGCAGCTTGGGACAGGGCCCCCAAGAGACCCAGTACTTC. Translation: CASSLGQGPQETQYF.

The chain carries TRBV28 and TRBJ1-1; D ambiguous. This CDR3 has 11 amino acids. Trimming cost V 5 bases and J 10 bases, with 11 bases left between them. Germline V gives CDR1 MDHEN, CDR2 SYDVKM. The CDR3 spells CASSLDIVAFF. CDR3 nucleotides: TGTGCCAGCAGTCTTGATATTGTAGCTTTCTTT. The entire variable domain, with the rest obtained from reference TRBV28 and TRBJ1-1, is as follows: DVKVTQSSRYLVKRTGEKVFLECVQDMDHENMFWYRQDPGLGLRLIYFSYDVKMKEKGDIPEGYSVSREKKERFSLILESASTNQTSMYLCASSLDIVAFFGQGTRLTVV.

J is TRBJ2-1 and V is TRBV5-1; TRBD1 matches 11 bases. Trimming at V came to 4 bases and at J to 7 bases, leaving 7 bases not matched to a gene. CDR1 is SGHRS and CDR2 is YFSETQ in the germline V gene. This CDR3 has 15 amino acids. In DNA form, the CDR3 reads TGCGCCAGCAGCCAAGGGACAGGGGGTCCGAATGAGCAGTTCTTC. It codes for CASSQGTGGPNEQFF.

This chain uses TRBV10-3 with TRBJ2-1; D tentatively reads TRBD1 or TRBD2 (5 bases each). Germline V lookup: CDR1 ENHRY, CDR2 SYGVKD. There are 13 residues in the CDR3. V shed 5 bases and J shed 6 bases, with 11 bases lying between them. CDR3 nucleotides: TGTGCCATCAGTACCGGGGACCTCAATGAGCAGTTCTTC. Translated, it gives CAISTGDLNEQFF.

This sequence joins TRBV28 and TRBJ1-6, with D possibly matching TRBD1 (6 bases). V lost 8 bases and J 15 bases, leaving 20 bases between the germline ends. From germline, CDR1 is MDHEN and CDR2 SYDVKM. The CDR3 is 13 amino acids. In DNA form, the CDR3 reads TGTGCCAGCTATGAGGGAAGGGGGATGTACCTCCACTTT. It specifies CASYEGRGMYLHF.

This clone was counted between two and nine times. The chain has TRBV27 and TRBJ2-7; no firm D call. The V end was cut by 0 bases, the J end by 3 bases, with 9 bases between. The V gene's germline CDR1 is MNHEY and CDR2 SMNVEV (reference sequence). The CDR3 totals 14 residues. CDR3 in DNA: TGTGCCAGCAGTTTATCTTTCCGGCTCTACGAGCAGTACTTC. This translates into CASSLSFRLYEQYF.

This clone turned up a few times. The genes are TRBV4-2 and TRBJ1-1, with D hard to call. Germline values: CDR1 LGHNA, CDR2 YNFKEQ. This CDR3 region has 14 residues. Trimming removed 3 bases from V and 1 base from J, with 9 bases in between. The chain's CDR3 is CASSQEGRNTEAFF. DNA for the CDR3: TGTGCCAGCAGCCAGGAGGGAAGGAACACTGAAGCTTTCTTT.

J is TRBJ2-5 and V is TRBV27, with TRBD2 identical over 13 bases. Per germline, CDR1 MNHEY and CDR2 SMNVEV (reference sequence). Trimming at V came to 0 bases and at J to 7 bases, leaving 11 bases not matched to a gene. The CDR3 length is 18 residues. CDR3 nucleotide sequence: TGTGCCAGCAGTTTATCCCCCACGGGACTAGCGGGGCAGGGGACCCAGTACTTC. It encodes CASSLSPTGLAGQGTQYF.

The chain carries TRBV9 and TRBJ2-3; weak D call: TRBD2 (6 bases). Germline V lookup: CDR1 SGDLS, CDR2 YYNGEE. This CDR3 contains 15 residues. Between the trimmed V and J ends, which lost 0 bases and 0 bases, there was a span of 8 bases. CDR3 in amino acids: CASSVDLASTDTQYF. The CDR3 region has the DNA TGTGCCAGCAGCGTAGACCTAGCGAGCACAGATACGCAGTATTTT.

V usage is TRBV5-4 and J usage is TRBJ2-3; D gene ambiguous. Germline CDR1 SGHNT, CDR2 YYREEE (reference sequence). This CDR3 contains 15 residues. The V end was cut by 3 bases, the J end by 2 bases, with 13 bases between. CDR3 protein: CASSSNLRVTDTQYF. In DNA form, the CDR3 reads TGTGCCAGCAGCTCCAACCTCCGGGTCACAGATACGCAGTATTTT.

V and J are TRBV5-4 and TRBJ2-7, with 8 bases matching TRBD1. CDR1 is SGHNT, CDR2 YYREEE, per germline (reference sequence). J gave up 7 bases and V 0 bases, and 9 bases lay outside the gene matches. The CDR3 has 15 amino acids. CDR3 region: CASSLAVQGAGEQYF. CDR3 in DNA: TGTGCCAGCAGCTTGGCCGTCCAGGGGGCTGGGGAGCAGTACTTC.

This sequence joins TRBV7-9 and TRBJ1-1, with 8 bases matching TRBD1. The CDR3 is 13 amino acids. V gave up 4 bases and J gave up 7 bases; unmatched junction bases: 5. Germline-derived CDR1 and CDR2 are SEHNR and FQNEAQ (reference sequence). As DNA, the CDR3 is TGTGCCAGCAGCTCGGACAGGGCCGGTGAAGCTTTCTTT. Its translation: CASSSDRAGEAFF.

This clone was seen more than once but under ten times. The chain carries TRBV7-2 and TRBJ2-1, with D hard to call. The ends were cut back, 5 bases at V and 9 bases at J, with 14 bases in the middle. CDR3 length equals 13 residues. Germline V CDR1 and CDR2: SGHTA, FQGNSA. CDR3: CASSHGRRPEQFF. The CDR3 DNA follows: TGTGCCAGCAGCCACGGGCGGCGGCCTGAGCAGTTCTTC.

This clone has just a few counts. V is TRBV19 and J is TRBJ2-4; the D gene could be TRBD1 or TRBD2 (5 bases each). Trimming removed 6 bases from V and 3 bases from J, with 18 bases in between. The CDR3 runs 16 residues. Germline lookup yields CDR1 LNHDA and CDR2 SQIVND (reference sequence). The chain's CDR3 is CASRGVLALGKNIQYF. The CDR3 nucleotides read TGTGCCAGTAGGGGGGTCTTGGCGCTGGGCAAAAACATTCAGTACTTC.

The chain combines TRBV7-2 with TRBJ2-5; D uncertain. Trimming removed 3 bases at V and 5 bases at J, with 10 bases between. Germline V gene data show CDR1 as SGHTA and CDR2 as FQGNSA. The CDR3 covers 13 residues. The CDR3 sequence is CASSFTRAETQYF. The CDR3, as DNA: TGTGCCAGCAGCTTTACCCGGGCTGAGACCCAGTACTTC.

The genes are TRBV6-5 and TRBJ1-1; no clear D. The CDR3 length is 13 residues. Deletions cut 5 bases from V and 5 bases from J, with 12 bases between. Germline V CDR1 and CDR2: MNHEY, SVGAGI. This chain's CDR3 is CASSRTGLTEAFF. The CDR3 DNA sequence: TGTGCCAGCAGTCGAACGGGCCTTACTGAAGCTTTCTTT.

The V call is TRBV27, the J call TRBJ2-6; D is ambiguous. CDR3 length: 15 residues. The germline gives CDR1 MNHEY, CDR2 SMNVEV (reference sequence). Trimming took off 6 bases at V and 0 bases at J, with 9 bases between the two ends. This CDR3 is CASRSVSSGANVLTF. The CDR3 coding sequence is TGTGCCAGCAGGTCAGTTAGCTCTGGGGCCAACGTCCTGACTTTC.

V usage is TRBV27 and J usage is TRBJ2-7; D uncertain. This CDR3 contains 14 residues. The V gene lost 4 bases and the J gene lost 0 bases, with 10 bases spanning the gap. Per the germline V gene, CDR1 is MNHEY and CDR2 is SMNVEV (reference sequence). CDR3 loop: CASSSPRNSYEQYF. The CDR3 bases are TGTGCCAGCAGTTCCCCCAGGAACTCCTACGAGCAGTACTTC.

Ten or more counts support this clone. The CDR3, as DNA: TGCGCCAGCAACAGCGGGAGGCTCACAGATACGCAGTATTTT. Translation: CASNSGRLTDTQYF. V and J are TRBV5-1 and TRBJ2-3; 9 nucleotides align to TRBD2. This CDR3 spans 14 amino acids. Germline lookup yields CDR1 SGHRS and CDR2 YFSETQ. The V segment lost 6 bases and the J segment 2 bases; nucleotides outside the gene matches: 4.

The rearrangement uses TRBV7-9 and TRBJ2-6; D could derive from TRBD1 or TRBD2 (6 bases each). Trimming pared 6 bases from V and 4 bases from J, leaving 13 bases between. The CDR3 is 15 amino acids. Germline V lookup: CDR1 SEHNR, CDR2 FQNEAQ (reference sequence). The CDR3 DNA reads as TGTGCCAGCAGTTGGGGGGCTCAAGGGGCCAACGTCCTGACTTTC. It yields the protein CASSWGAQGANVLTF. Combining the CDR3 with reference TRBV7-9 and TRBJ2-6 gives the whole variable domain DTGVSQNPRHKITKRGQNVTFRCDPISEHNRLYWYRQTLGQGPEFLTYFQNEAQLEKSRLLSDRFSAERPKGSFSTLEIQRTEQGDSAMYLCASSWGAQGANVLTFGAGSRLTVL.